This T cell receptor beta chain was documented in a study of blood T cells in healthy people across ages. Findings and caveats of the study: TCR beta diversity per million T cells fell roughly linearly with age.

With respect to this clonotype: Its antigen is undetermined.

A second about 6 to 11 cycle PCR used barcoded and J-beta primers. TCRdb processed the 5' RACE reads anew with MiXCR; each CDR3 protein has one entry. Of 750,000 to 1,000,000 distinct CDR3 sequences listed, 25% to 35% were seen once; the top ten hold roughly 10%. Another study also made use of these data, one on T cells of mothers and their children. From that paper: Slightly higher but non-significant overlap marked related mother-child pairs versus unrelated pairs.

Sequencing input: blood. This clonotype was obtained from a woman between 35 and 50 years old in good health.

This CDR3 reads CSARDPDRGEVEAFF. Written as DNA, the CDR3 is TGCAGTGCTAGAGACCCGGACAGGGGGGAAGTTGAAGCTTTCTTT. V gene TRBV20-1 combines with J gene TRBJ1-1; 10 nucleotides align to TRBD1. The germline V gene has CDR1 DFQATT and CDR2 SNEGSKA (reference sequence). The CDR3 totals 15 residues. The V segment lost 0 bases and the J segment 7 bases; nucleotides outside the gene matches: 8.